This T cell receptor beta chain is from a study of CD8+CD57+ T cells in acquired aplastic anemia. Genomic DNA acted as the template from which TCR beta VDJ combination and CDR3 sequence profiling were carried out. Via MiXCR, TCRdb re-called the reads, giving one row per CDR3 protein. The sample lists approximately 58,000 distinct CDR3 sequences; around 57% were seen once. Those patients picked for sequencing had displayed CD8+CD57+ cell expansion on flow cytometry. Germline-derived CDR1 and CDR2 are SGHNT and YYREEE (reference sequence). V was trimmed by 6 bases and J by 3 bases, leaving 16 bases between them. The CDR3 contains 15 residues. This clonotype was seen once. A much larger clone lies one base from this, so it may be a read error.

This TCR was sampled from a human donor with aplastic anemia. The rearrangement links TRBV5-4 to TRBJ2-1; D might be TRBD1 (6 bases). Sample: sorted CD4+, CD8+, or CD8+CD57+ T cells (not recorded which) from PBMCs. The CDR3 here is CASNWGLAGYNEQFF. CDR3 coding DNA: TGTGCCAGCAACTGGGGGCTAGCCGGCTACAATGAGCAGTTCTTC.